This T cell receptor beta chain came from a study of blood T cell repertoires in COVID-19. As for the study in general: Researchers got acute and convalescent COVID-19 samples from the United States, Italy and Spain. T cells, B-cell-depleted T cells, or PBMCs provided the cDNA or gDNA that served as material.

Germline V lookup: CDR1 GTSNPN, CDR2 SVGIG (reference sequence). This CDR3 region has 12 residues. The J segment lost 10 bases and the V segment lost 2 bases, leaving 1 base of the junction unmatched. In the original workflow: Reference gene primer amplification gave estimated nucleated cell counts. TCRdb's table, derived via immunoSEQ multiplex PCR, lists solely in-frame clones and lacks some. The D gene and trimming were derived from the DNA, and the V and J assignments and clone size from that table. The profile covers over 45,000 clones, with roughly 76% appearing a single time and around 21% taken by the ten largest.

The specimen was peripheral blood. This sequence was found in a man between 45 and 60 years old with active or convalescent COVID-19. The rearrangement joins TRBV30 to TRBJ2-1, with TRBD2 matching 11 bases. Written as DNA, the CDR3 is TGTGCCTGGAGTCTAGCGGGGGGCGAGCAGTTCTTC. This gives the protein CAWSLAGGEQFF.